The entry below gives a single TCR beta chain sequence along with its context. The data were obtained in a study of T cell changes during pregnancy in multiple sclerosis. There are 13 residues in the CDR3. V lost 5 bases to trimming and J lost 7 bases, with 12 bases between them. Germline CDR1 reads SGHTA; CDR2 reads FQGNSA. Clones were sequenced by immunoSEQ multiplex PCR, and TCRdb holds only the in-frame ones, with some missing. The top ten clones hold roughly 2.1% of a sample with 60,000 or so clones, 90% of them seen once. This TCR came from a female donor in good health, enrolled as a control in a pregnancy study. The source material was peripheral blood, sampled in the second trimester of pregnancy. J is TRBJ1-5 and V is TRBV7-2; D is undetermined. CDR3 sequence: CASSKKGGQPQHF. In DNA form, the CDR3 reads TGTGCCAGCAGCAAAAAGGGAGGACAGCCCCAGCATTTT. Full variable domain (rest looked up from reference TRBV7-2 and TRBJ1-5): GAGVSQSPSNKVTEKGKDVELRCDPISGHTALYWYRQSLGQGLEFLIYFQGNSAPDKSGLPSDRFSAERTGGSVSTLTIQRTQQEDSAVYLCASSKKGGQPQHFGDGTRLSIL.